Reported below is one TCR beta chain. This entry belongs to a study of blood T cells in healthy people across ages. Then a second PCR, running about 6 to 11 cycles, was carried out with a sample-barcoded 5' primer and a J-beta primer mix. A single record per CDR3 protein comes from TCRdb applying MiXCR to the 5' RACE reads. The repertoire consists of about 640,000 distinct CDR3 sequences, with 58% occurring once and the leading ten covering roughly 34%. CDR1 is SNHLY, CDR2 FYNNEI, per germline. Trimming took off 0 bases at V and 4 bases at J, with 10 bases between the two ends. This CDR3 is built from 15 residues.

This chain uses TRBV2 with TRBJ2-1; possibly TRBD2 for D (6 bases). The sequencing sample was made of blood. The receptor was derived from a man aged 60-69 years in good health. The CDR3 is CASSEARGAYNEQFF. The CDR3 DNA reads as TGTGCCAGCAGTGAAGCTCGCGGGGCATACAATGAGCAGTTCTTC.